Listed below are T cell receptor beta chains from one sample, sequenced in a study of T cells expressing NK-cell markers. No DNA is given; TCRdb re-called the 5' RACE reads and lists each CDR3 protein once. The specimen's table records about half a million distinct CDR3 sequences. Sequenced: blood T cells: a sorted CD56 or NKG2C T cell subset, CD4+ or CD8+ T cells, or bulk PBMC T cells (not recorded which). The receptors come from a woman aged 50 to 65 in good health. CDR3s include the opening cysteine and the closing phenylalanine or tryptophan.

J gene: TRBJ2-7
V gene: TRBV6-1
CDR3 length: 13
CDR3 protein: CASSEGLAGKQYF

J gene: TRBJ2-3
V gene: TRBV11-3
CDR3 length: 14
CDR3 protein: CASSSRLHTDTQYF

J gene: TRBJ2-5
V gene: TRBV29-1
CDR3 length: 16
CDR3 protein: CSVEELGEMVQETQYF

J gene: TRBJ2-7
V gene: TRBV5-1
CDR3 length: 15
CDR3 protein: CASSPGGTGPYEQYF

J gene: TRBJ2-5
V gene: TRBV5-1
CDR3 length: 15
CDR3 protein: CASSPLGVASETQYF

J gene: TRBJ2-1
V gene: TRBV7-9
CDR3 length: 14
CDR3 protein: CAALQRELGAEQFF

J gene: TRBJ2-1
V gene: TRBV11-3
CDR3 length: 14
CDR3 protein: CASSRSDLYNEQFF

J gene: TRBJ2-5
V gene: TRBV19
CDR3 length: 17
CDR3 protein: CASSIPSVIRNQETQYF

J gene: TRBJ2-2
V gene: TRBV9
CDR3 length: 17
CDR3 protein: CASSAFLRETLGGELFF

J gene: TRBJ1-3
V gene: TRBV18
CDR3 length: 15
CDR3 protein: CASSPPGRTGNTIYF

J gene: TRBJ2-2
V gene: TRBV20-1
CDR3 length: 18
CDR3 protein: CSARDLATGLANTGELFF

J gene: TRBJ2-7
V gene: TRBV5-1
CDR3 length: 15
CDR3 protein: CASSFRTGLRYEQYF

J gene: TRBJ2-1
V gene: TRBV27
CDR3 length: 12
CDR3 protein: CASSLNLWEQFF

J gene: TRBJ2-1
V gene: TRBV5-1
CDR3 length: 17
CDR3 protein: CASSLAVGERPVNEQFF

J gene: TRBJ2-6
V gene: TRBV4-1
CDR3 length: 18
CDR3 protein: CASSPIAGRFSGANVLTF

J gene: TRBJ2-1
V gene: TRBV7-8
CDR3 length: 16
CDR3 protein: CASSPWVAGRYNEQFF

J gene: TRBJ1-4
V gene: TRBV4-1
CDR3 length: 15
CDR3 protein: CASSQDFKGGEKLFF

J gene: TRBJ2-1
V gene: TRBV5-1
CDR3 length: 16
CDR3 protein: CASSDPGGSSYNEQFF

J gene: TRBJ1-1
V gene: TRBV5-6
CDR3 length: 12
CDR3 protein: CASSLVKGSAFF

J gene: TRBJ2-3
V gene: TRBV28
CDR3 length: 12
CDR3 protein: CASSTDTDTQYF

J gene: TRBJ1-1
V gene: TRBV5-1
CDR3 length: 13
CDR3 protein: CASSQQYGLEAFF

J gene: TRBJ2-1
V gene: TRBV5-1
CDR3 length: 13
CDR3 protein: CASSLTGENEQFF